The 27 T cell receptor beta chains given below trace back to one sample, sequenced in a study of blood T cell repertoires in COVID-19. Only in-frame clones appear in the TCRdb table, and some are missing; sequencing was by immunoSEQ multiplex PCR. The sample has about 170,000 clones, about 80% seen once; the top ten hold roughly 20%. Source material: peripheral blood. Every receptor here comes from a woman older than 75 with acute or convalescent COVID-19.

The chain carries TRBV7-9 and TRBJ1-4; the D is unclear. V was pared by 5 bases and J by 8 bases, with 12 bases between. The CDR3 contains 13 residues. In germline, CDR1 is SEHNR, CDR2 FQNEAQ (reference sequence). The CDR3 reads CASSRNPGEKLFF. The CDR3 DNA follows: TGTGCCAGCAGCCGAAACCCGGGGGAAAAACTGTTTTTT.

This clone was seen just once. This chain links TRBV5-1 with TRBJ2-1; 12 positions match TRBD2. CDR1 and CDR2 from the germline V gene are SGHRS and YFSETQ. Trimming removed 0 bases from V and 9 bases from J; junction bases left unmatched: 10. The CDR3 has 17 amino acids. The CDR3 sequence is CASSLGSGTSGLGEQFF. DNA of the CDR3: TGCGCCAGCAGCTTGGGTTCCGGGACTAGCGGGCTAGGTGAGCAGTTCTTC.

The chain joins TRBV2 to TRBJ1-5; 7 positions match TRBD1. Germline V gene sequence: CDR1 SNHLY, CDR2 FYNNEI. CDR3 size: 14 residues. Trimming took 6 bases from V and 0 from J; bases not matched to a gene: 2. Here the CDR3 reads CASRRQGSNQPQHF. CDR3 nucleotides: TGTGCCAGCAGACGACAGGGTAGCAATCAGCCCCAGCATTTT. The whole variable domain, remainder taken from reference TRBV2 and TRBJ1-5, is EPEVTQTPSHQVTQMGQEVILRCVPISNHLYFYWYRQILGQKVEFLVSFYNNEISEKSEIFDDQFSVERPDGSNFTLKIRSTKLEDSAMYFCASRRQGSNQPQHFGDGTRLSIL.

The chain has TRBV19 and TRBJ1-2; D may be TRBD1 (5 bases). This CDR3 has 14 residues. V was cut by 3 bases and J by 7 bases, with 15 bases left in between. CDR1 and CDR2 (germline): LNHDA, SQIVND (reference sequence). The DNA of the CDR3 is TGTGCCAGTAGTATGCTGCCAGGAAGGGGTGGCTACACCTTC. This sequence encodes CASSMLPGRGGYTF.

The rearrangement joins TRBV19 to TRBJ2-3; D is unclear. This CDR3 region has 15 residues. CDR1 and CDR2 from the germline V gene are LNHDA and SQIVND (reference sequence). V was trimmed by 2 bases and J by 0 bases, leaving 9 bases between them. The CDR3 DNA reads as TGTGCCAGTAGTATACGAAGAGCTAGCACAGATACGCAGTATTTT. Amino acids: CASSIRRASTDTQYF.

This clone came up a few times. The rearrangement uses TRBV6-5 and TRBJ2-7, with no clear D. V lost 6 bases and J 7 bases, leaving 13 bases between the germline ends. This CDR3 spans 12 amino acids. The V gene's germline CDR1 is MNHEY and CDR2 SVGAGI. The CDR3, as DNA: TGTGCCAGCAGCTCAACCTCTAAAGAGCAGTACTTC. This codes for CASSSTSKEQYF.

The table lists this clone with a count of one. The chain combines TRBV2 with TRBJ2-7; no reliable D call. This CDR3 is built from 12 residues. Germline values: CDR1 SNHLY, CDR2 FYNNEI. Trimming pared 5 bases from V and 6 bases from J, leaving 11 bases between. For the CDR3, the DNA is TGTGCCAGCAGTCTGTCAGGCTCCGAGCAGTACTTC. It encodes CASSLSGSEQYF.

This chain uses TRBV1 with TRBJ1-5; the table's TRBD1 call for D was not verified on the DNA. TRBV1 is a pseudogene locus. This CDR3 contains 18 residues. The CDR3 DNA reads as TGCACCAGCAGGGAAACCCGACAGGGCGAAAAGGGCAATCAGCCCCAGCATTTT. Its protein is CTSRETRQGEKGNQPQHF.

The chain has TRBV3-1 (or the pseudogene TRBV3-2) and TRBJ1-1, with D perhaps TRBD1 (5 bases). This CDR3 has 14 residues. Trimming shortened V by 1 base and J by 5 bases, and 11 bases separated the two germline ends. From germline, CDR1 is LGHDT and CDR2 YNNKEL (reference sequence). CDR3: CASSQGGVLTEAFF. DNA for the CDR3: TGTGCCAGCAGCCAAGGGGGGGTACTGACTGAAGCTTTCTTT.

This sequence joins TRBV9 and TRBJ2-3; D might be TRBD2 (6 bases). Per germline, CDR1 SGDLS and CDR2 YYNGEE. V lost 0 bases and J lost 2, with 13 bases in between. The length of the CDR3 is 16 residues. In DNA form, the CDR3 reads TGTGCCAGCAGCGTAGCGGGGGAACTGAACACAGATACGCAGTATTTT. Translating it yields CASSVAGELNTDTQYF.

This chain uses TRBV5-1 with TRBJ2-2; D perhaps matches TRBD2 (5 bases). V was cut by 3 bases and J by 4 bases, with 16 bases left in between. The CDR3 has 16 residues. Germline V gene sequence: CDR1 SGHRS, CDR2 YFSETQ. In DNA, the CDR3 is TGCGCCAGCAGCTGGGAGACGGTATCGCCCACCGGGGAGCTGTTTTTT. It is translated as CASSWETVSPTGELFF. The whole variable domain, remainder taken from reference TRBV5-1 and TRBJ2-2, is KAGVTQTPRYLIKTRGQQVTLSCSPISGHRSVSWYQQTPGQGLQFLFEYFSETQRNKGNFPGRFSGRQFSNSRSEMNVSTLELGDSALYLCASSWETVSPTGELFFGEGSRLTVL.

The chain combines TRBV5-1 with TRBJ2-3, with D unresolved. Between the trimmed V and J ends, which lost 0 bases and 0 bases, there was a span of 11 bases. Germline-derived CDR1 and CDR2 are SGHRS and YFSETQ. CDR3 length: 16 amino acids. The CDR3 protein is CASSLGGRISTDTQYF. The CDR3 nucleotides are TGCGCCAGCAGCTTGGGTGGCAGGATAAGCACAGATACGCAGTATTTT.

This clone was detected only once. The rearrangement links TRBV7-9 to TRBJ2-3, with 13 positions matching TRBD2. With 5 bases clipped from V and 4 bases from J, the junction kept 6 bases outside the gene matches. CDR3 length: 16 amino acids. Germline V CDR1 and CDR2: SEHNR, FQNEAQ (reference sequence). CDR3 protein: CASSPSTSGRADTQYF. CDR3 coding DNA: TGTGCCAGCAGCCCGTCTACTAGCGGGAGGGCAGATACGCAGTATTTT. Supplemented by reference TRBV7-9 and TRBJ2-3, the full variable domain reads DTGVSQNPRHKITKRGQNVTFRCDPISEHNRLYWYRQTLGQGPEFLTYFQNEAQLEKSRLLSDRFSAERPKGSFSTLEIQRTEQGDSAMYLCASSPSTSGRADTQYFGPGTRLTVL.

CDR3 nucleotides: TGTGCCAGCAGCCTGGGAGGGACAGGGGGCAACTATGGCTACACCTTC. Translating gives CASSLGGTGGNYGYTF. The chain couples TRBV5-5 to TRBJ1-2; 12 bases are a match to TRBD1. This CDR3 contains 16 residues. V lost 4 bases to trimming and J lost 2 bases; unmatched junction nucleotides: 6. Germline V gene data show CDR1 as SGHKS and CDR2 as YYEKEE (reference sequence).

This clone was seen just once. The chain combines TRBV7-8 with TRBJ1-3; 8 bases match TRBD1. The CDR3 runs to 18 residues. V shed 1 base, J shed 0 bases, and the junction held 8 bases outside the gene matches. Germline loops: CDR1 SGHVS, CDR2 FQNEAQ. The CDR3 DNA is TGTGCCAGCAGCTTAGTGGCAGGGGGCGCCGGCTCTGGAAACACCATATATTTT. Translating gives CASSLVAGGAGSGNTIYF.

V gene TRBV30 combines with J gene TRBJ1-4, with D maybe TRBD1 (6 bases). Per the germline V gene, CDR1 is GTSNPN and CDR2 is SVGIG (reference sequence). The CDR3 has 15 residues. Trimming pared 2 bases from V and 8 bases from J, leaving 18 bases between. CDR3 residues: CAWSRTGHRGEKLFF. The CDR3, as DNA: TGTGCCTGGAGTAGGACGGGACACCGGGGCGAAAAACTGTTTTTT.

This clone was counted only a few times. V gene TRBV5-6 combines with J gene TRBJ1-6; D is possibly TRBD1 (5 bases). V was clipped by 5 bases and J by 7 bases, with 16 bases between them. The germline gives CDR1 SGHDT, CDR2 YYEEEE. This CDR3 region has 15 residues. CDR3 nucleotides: TGTGCCAGCAGAACTCGCGGGACCCCCAATTCACCCCTCCACTTT. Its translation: CASRTRGTPNSPLHF.

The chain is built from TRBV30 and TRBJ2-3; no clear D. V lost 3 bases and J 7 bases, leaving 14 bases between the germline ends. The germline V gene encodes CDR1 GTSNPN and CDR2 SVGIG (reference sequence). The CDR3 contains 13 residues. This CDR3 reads CAWSVRNGYTQYF. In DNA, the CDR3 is TGTGCCTGGAGCGTACGTAACGGGTATACGCAGTATTTT.

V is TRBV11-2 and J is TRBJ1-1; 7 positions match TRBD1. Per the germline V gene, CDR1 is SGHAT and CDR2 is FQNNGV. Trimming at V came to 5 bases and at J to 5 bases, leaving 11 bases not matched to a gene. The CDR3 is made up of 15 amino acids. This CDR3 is CASSRTGVERTEAFF. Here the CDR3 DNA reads TGTGCCAGCAGCCGAACAGGGGTGGAGAGAACTGAAGCTTTCTTT.

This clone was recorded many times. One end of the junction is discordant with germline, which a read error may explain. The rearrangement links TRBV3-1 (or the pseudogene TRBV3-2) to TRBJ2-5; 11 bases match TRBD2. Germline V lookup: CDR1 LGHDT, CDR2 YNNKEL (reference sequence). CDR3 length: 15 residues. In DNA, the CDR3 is TGTGCCAGCAGCCAAAATCGACTAGCGGGAAGCCTCATGGACTTC. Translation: CASSQNRLAGSLMDF.

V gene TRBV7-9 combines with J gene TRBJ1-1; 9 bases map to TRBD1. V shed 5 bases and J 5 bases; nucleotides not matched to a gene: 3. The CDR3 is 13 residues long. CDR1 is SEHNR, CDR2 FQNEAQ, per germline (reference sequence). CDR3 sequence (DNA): TGTGCCAGCAGCCCGACAGGGGGGACTGAAGCTTTCTTT. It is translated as CASSPTGGTEAFF. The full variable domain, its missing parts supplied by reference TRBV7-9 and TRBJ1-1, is DTGVSQNPRHKITKRGQNVTFRCDPISEHNRLYWYRQTLGQGPEFLTYFQNEAQLEKSRLLSDRFSAERPKGSFSTLEIQRTEQGDSAMYLCASSPTGGTEAFFGQGTRLTVV.

The CDR3 region has the DNA TGCGCCAGCAGTGAGGCGGGCCCCGGGGACGAGCAGTACTTC. Translated: CASSEAGPGDEQYF. The chain combines TRBV10-1 with TRBJ2-7; D perhaps matches TRBD2 (5 bases). Trimming left V 2 bases short and J 5 bases short, with 13 bases between. The CDR3 covers 14 residues. Germline V lookup: CDR1 WNHNN, CDR2 SYGVQD (reference sequence).

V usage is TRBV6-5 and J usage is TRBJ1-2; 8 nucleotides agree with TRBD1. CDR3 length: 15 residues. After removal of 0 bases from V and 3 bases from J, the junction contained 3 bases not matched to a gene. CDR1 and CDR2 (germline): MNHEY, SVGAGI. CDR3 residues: CASSYSTGGYYGYTF. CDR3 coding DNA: TGTGCCAGCAGTTACTCAACAGGGGGTTACTATGGCTACACCTTC.

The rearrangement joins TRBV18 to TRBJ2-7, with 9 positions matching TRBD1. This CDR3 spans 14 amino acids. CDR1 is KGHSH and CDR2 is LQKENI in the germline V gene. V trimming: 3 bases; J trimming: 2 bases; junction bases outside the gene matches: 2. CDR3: CASSPGQGAYEQYF. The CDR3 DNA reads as TGTGCCAGCTCACCGGGACAGGGCGCCTACGAGCAGTACTTC.

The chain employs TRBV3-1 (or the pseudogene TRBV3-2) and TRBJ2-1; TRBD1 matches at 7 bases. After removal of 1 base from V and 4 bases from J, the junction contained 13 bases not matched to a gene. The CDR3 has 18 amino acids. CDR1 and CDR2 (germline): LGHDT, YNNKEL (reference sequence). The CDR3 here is CASSQGSDRDYAYNEQFF. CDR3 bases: TGTGCCAGCAGCCAAGGTTCTGACAGGGATTACGCATACAATGAGCAGTTCTTC.

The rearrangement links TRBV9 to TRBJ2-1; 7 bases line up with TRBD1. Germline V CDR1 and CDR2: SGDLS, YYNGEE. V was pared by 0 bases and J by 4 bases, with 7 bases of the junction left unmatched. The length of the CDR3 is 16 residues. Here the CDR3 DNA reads TGTGCCAGCAGCGTAGACCCGGGACAGAAGTACAATGAGCAGTTCTTC. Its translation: CASSVDPGQKYNEQFF.

The CDR3, as DNA: TGTGCCAGTAGTCGTGCGGGACTCTACAATGAGCAGTTCTTC. Translation: CASSRAGLYNEQFF. The chain links TRBV19 to TRBJ2-1; D perhaps matches TRBD2 (6 bases). The ends were cut back, 5 bases at V and 3 bases at J, with 11 bases in the middle. The CDR3 is 14 residues long. Germline V gene data show CDR1 as LNHDA and CDR2 as SQIVND (reference sequence).